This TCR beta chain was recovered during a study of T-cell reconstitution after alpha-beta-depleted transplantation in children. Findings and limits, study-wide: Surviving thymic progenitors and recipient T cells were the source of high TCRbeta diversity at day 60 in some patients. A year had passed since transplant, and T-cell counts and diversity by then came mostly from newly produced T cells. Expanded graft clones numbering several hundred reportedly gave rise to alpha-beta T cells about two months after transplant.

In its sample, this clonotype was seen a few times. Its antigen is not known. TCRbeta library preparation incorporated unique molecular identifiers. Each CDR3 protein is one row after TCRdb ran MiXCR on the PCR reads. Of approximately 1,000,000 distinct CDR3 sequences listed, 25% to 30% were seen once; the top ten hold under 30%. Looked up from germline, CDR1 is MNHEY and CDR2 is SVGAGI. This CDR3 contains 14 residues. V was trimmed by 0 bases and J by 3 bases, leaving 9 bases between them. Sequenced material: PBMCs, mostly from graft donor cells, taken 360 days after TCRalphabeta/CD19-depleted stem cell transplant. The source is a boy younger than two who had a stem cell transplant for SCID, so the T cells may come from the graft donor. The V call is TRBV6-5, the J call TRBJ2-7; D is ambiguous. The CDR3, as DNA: TGTGCCAGCAGTTACTCGGCGGCCGTCTACGAGCAGTACTTC. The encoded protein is CASSYSAAVYEQYF.